A selection of T cell receptor beta chains follows, all from one sample in a study of blood T cell repertoires in COVID-19. Measured with immunoSEQ multiplex PCR; TCRdb has only the in-frame clones, and not every one. The sample shows 150,000 or so clones, approximately 95% of them seen only once. The specimen sequenced was peripheral blood. The receptors derive from a woman aged 55-70 years with COVID-19, enrolled during active disease. The CDR3 runs from the conserved cysteine through the conserved F or W. A D gene is named only where the DNA matches it firmly. Only some rows state a clone size, as once, few, many or a class for expanded clones.

abundance	d_gene	v_gene	j_gene	CDR3nt	CDR3aa
-	TRBD1	TRBV6-2/TRBV6-3	TRBJ1-1	TGTGCCAGCAGTTACAGGACAGGAGGTTTGAACACTGAAGCTTTCTTT	CASSYRTGGLNTEAFF
-	TRBD1	TRBV19	TRBJ1-3	TGTGCCAGTATCCGACAGGGCTCTGGAAACACCATATATTTT	CASIRQGSGNTIYF
-	TRBD1	TRBV23-1	TRBJ1-4	TGCGCCAGCAGCCCCCGAGACAGGGGTTTTTATGAAAAACTGTTTTTT	CASSPRDRGFYEKLFF
-	TRBD1	TRBV9	TRBJ1-2	TGTGCCAGCAGCCAGGGACAGGTCTCAGCTGGCTACACCTTC	CASSQGQVSAGYTF
once	TRBD2	TRBV6-2/TRBV6-3	TRBJ2-3	TGTGCCAGCAGTTACACCAGCGGGGGGGCTAACACAGATACGCAGTATTTT	CASSYTSGGANTDTQYF
-	TRBD2	TRBV5-1	TRBJ2-2	TGCGCCAGCACCTGGGGCGGGACTAGCGGAACCGGGGAGCTGTTTTTT	CASTWGGTSGTGELFF
once	TRBD1	TRBV5-1	TRBJ1-4	TGCGCCAGCAGCTTGGACAGGGGTTCGGTAAAACTGTTTTTT	CASSLDRGSVKLFF
-	TRBD1	TRBV5-1	TRBJ2-7	TGCGCCAGCAGACGGACCGGGACAGGGAACTACGAGCAGTACTTC	CASRRTGTGNYEQYF
-	-	TRBV27	TRBJ1-5	TGTGCCAGCAGTTTAACCGGGGATAATCAGCCCCAGCATTTT	CASSLTGDNQPQHF
-	-	TRBV7-2	TRBJ1-6	TGTGCCAGCAGCCCCCCCTTTGGGGCCGGAGATTCACCCCTCCACTTT	CASSPPFGAGDSPLHF
-	-	TRBV6-2/TRBV6-3	TRBJ1-2	TGTGCCAGCAGTCGGACAGCTAACTATGGCTACACCTTC	CASSRTANYGYTF
-	TRBD1	TRBV19	TRBJ1-1	TGTGCCAGTAGGCCCGACAGGGGGAGGTACACTGAAGCTTTCTTT	CASRPDRGRYTEAFF
-	TRBD1	TRBV6-2/TRBV6-3	TRBJ2-7	TGTGCCAGCAGTTACTCCTTGGGACAGGGCATTTACGAGCAGTACTTC	CASSYSLGQGIYEQYF
-	-	TRBV5-4	TRBJ2-3	TGTGCCAGCACCACGCAGGGCACAGATACGCAGTATTTT	CASTTQGTDTQYF
-	-	TRBV11-2	TRBJ1-1	TGTGCCAGCAGCTTAGATGGAAGGCGGACTGAAGCTTTCTTT	CASSLDGRRTEAFF
-	-	TRBV11-1	TRBJ1-2	TGTGCCAGCAGCTTAGGAGGAGTTGTTGGCTACACCTTC	CASSLGGVVGYTF
-	TRBD1	TRBV19	TRBJ2-7	TGTGCCAGTAGCACGACAGGGCCATACTCCGAGCAGTACTTC	CASSTTGPYSEQYF
-	TRBD2	TRBV7-2	TRBJ2-5	TGTGCCAGCAGCTTAGTAGCTAGCGGGGAGTACCAAGAGACCCAGTACTTC	CASSLVASGEYQETQYF
-	TRBD1	TRBV10-3	TRBJ2-2	TGTGCCCATCATACAGGGGCCGGGGAGCTGTTTTTT	CAHHTGAGELFF
-	-	TRBV7-9	TRBJ1-1	TGTGCCAGCAGTTCGACAGAGAACACTGAAGCTTTCTTT	CASSSTENTEAFF
-	TRBD1	TRBV19	TRBJ1-5	TGTGCCAGTAGGGGGACAGGGACCAATCAGCCCCAGCATTTT	CASRGTGTNQPQHF
once	-	TRBV29-1	TRBJ2-7	TGCAGCGCTGAAGGTGTGGACAGACCCTACGAGCAGTACTTC	CSAEGVDRPYEQYF
-	-	TRBV19	TRBJ1-5	TGTGCCAGTAGTAAAGACAGGTGGGATCAGCCCCAGCATTTT	CASSKDRWDQPQHF
-	-	TRBV7-2	TRBJ1-5	TGTGCCAGCAGCTCCGAGCGTCAGCCCCAGCATTTT	CASSSERQPQHF
-	TRBD1	TRBV6-5	TRBJ1-2	TGTGCCAGCAGAGCTCCGGGACAGGGACTGTATGGCTACACCTTC	CASRAPGQGLYGYTF
-	-	TRBV7-9	TRBJ2-3	TGTGCCGGGACAACTCCCGGGACACCCCGTGATACGCAGTATTTT	CAGTTPGTPRDTQYF
-	-	TRBV7-7	TRBJ2-5	TGTGCCAGCAGCTTAGGGCCTTTACACCAAGAGACCCAGTACTTC	CASSLGPLHQETQYF
-	-	TRBV7-2	TRBJ1-2	TGTGCCAGCAGCTTGACAAACAACTATGGCTACACCTTC	CASSLTNNYGYTF
-	-	TRBV19	TRBJ1-1	TGTGCCAGTAGTGTACAGAACGTCGGCACTGAAGCTTTCTTT	CASSVQNVGTEAFF
-	TRBD2	TRBV5-1	TRBJ2-3	TGCGCCAGCAGCCCGGGACTAACAGACACAGATACGCAGTATTTT	CASSPGLTDTDTQYF
-	-	TRBV4-3	TRBJ1-4	TGCGCCAGCAGCCAAGGGGGCCTTTTGGAAAAACTGTTTTTT	CASSQGGLLEKLFF
-	-	TRBV5-6	TRBJ2-7	TGTGCCAGCAGCTTCAATACAGGGTACTCCTACGAGCAGTACTTC	CASSFNTGYSYEQYF
-	TRBD1	TRBV13	TRBJ2-7	TGTGCCAGCAGCTCCCGGACAGGGAAAAACGAGCAGTACTTC	CASSSRTGKNEQYF
-	-	TRBV5-1	TRBJ1-3	TGCGCCAGCTCCCCGGGGGGAGGAAACACCATATATTTT	CASSPGGGNTIYF
-	-	TRBV7-3	TRBJ1-2	TGTGCCAGCAGCTTAACCGGGGGGAACGGCTACACCTTC	CASSLTGGNGYTF
-	TRBD1	TRBV6-2/TRBV6-3	TRBJ1-3	TGTGCCAGCAGTTACTCGATCGTAGGGGGCGCCCGTTTTGGAAACACCATATATTTT	CASSYSIVGGARFGNTIYF
-	-	TRBV4-2	TRBJ1-2	TGTGCCAGCAGCCAAGACTCTGTTGGAGTTGGGGGCTACACCTTC	CASSQDSVGVGGYTF
-	-	TRBV6-5	TRBJ1-2	TGTGCCAGCAGTTACTCGACCAGGGGCTATGGCTACACCTTC	CASSYSTRGYGYTF
-	TRBD1	TRBV6-2/TRBV6-3	TRBJ1-1	TGTGCCAGCAGCAAGGGGCTGGACAGGGCGGAAGCTTTCTTT	CASSKGLDRAEAFF
-	-	TRBV18	TRBJ2-2	TGTGCCAGCTCACCACCGGCCGGGGGTAACACCGGGGAGCTGTTTTTT	CASSPPAGGNTGELFF
-	TRBD1	TRBV5-6	TRBJ1-1	TGTGCCAGCAGCCCTTATACAGGGGGCAGCACTGAAGCTTTCTTT	CASSPYTGGSTEAFF
-	-	TRBV6-4	TRBJ1-1	TGTGCCAGCAAACGGACAATGGTGAACACTGAAGCTTTCTTT	CASKRTMVNTEAFF
few	-	TRBV16	TRBJ1-1	TGTGCCAGCAGCCATTCCGGGAACACTGAAGCTTTCTTT	CASSHSGNTEAFF
-	-	TRBV19	TRBJ2-1	TGTGCCAGTAGTACGAACGTCATTAGCTCCTACAATGAGCAGTTCTTC	CASSTNVISSYNEQFF
-	-	TRBV7-9	TRBJ2-7	TGTGCCAGCACAGGGGATCCCTACGAGCAGTACTTC	CASTGDPYEQYF
-	TRBD1	TRBV4-2	TRBJ1-2	TGTGCCAGCAGCCTTGGACAGGGGGCTGGAGGCTACACCTTC	CASSLGQGAGGYTF
-	-	TRBV19	TRBJ1-4	TGTGCCAGCGGGGAGGACACTAATGAAAAACTGTTTTTT	CASGEDTNEKLFF
-	TRBD1	TRBV4-3	TRBJ1-1	TGCGCCAGCAGCCCCGGACAGGCGAACACTGAAGCTTTCTTT	CASSPGQANTEAFF
-	-	TRBV4-2	TRBJ1-5	TGTGCCAGCAGCCAAGAGATGGGCAGCAATCAGCCCCAGCATTTT	CASSQEMGSNQPQHF
-	TRBD1	TRBV19	TRBJ1-2	TGTGCCAGTAGTTTATGGACAGGAGGCGATCGCTATGGCTACACCTTC	CASSLWTGGDRYGYTF
once	-	TRBV30	TRBJ1-2	TGTGCCTGGAGCGGTGAAGGGCAGGGCTATGGCTACACCTTC	CAWSGEGQGYGYTF
-	-	TRBV5-4	TRBJ2-3	TGTGCCAGCAGCACAGACAGAAGCACAGATACGCAGTATTTT	CASSTDRSTDTQYF
-	-	TRBV27	TRBJ1-3	TGTGCCAGCAGTTTGAGCATTCTTAGCTCTGGAAACACCATATATTTT	CASSLSILSSGNTIYF